The 24 T cell receptor beta chains below all came from one sample that was sequenced in a study of T cells in tuberculosis. Sequencing used immunoSEQ multiplex PCR; TCRdb keeps in-frame clones, though not all of them. The top ten hold 12% of the sample, which has roughly 35,000 clones, 90% to 95% seen once. Sequenced sample: PBMCs. Source of these receptors: a donor aged 10-29 years with latent tuberculosis or without tuberculosis infection. Some clones in this sample may be carry-over from other donors' samples.

V gene TRBV14 combines with J gene TRBJ1-5; D gene unclear. Germline V gene lookup returns CDR1 SGHDN and CDR2 FVKESK. Deletions cut 4 bases from V and 1 base from J, with 8 bases between. The CDR3 runs 14 residues. The CDR3 region has the DNA TGTGCCAGCAGCCCGCGAGGCAGCAATCAGCCCCAGCATTTT. Amino acids: CASSPRGSNQPQHF.

This clone was seen a handful of times. This chain connects TRBV10-3 to TRBJ1-6; D gene ambiguous. The germline CDR1 and CDR2 sequences are ENHRY and SYGVKD. This CDR3 is built from 13 residues. Between the trimmed V and J ends, which lost 0 bases and 11 bases, there was a span of 8 bases. The DNA of the CDR3 is TGTGCCATCAGTGAGTCCGAGGGTACACCCCTCCACTTT. Translated: CAISESEGTPLHF.

The chain links TRBV10-3 to TRBJ1-6; D is undetermined. Germline loops: CDR1 ENHRY, CDR2 SYGVKD. Trimming removed 6 bases from V and 5 bases from J, with 8 bases in between. This CDR3 is built from 13 residues. The chain's CDR3 is CAISTGDNSPLHF. The DNA of the CDR3 is TGTGCCATCAGCACGGGAGATAATTCACCCCTCCACTTT.

This chain joins TRBV9 and TRBJ2-3; 9 bases are shared with TRBD1. This CDR3 has 15 residues. J was trimmed by 4 bases and V by 4 bases; bases with no gene match: 7. CDR1 SGDLS and CDR2 YYNGEE come from the germline V gene. The CDR3 loop is CASSKIQGAADTQYF. CDR3 DNA sequence: TGTGCCAGCAGCAAAATACAGGGGGCAGCAGATACGCAGTATTTT.

The chain employs TRBV9 and TRBJ2-1; 7 nucleotides align to TRBD1. This CDR3 has 14 amino acids. The trim removed 3 bases at V and 4 bases at J, leaving 4 bases unmatched. From germline, CDR1 is SGDLS and CDR2 YYNGEE. CDR3 sequence: CASSDGTDYNEQFF. CDR3 in DNA: TGTGCCAGCAGCGATGGGACAGATTACAATGAGCAGTTCTTC.

This chain links TRBV5-1 with TRBJ2-5; 7 bases map to TRBD1. CDR1 and CDR2 from the germline V gene are SGHRS and YFSETQ. J was trimmed by 2 bases and V by 4 bases; bases with no gene match: 5. The CDR3 is made up of 14 amino acids. The chain's CDR3 is CASSITGEQETQYF. CDR3 coding DNA: TGCGCCAGCAGCATAACAGGGGAACAAGAGACCCAGTACTTC.

The rearrangement links TRBV27 to TRBJ1-2; D remains ambiguous. Deletions cut 0 bases from V and 3 bases from J, with 17 bases between. Germline V gene data show CDR1 as MNHEY and CDR2 as SMNVEV (reference sequence). The CDR3 has 17 residues. The CDR3 bases are TGTGCCAGCAGTTTATCGAGGGAGGGTTCCGAGTACTATGGCTACACCTTC. It codes for CASSLSREGSEYYGYTF.

V and J are TRBV5-1 and TRBJ1-1; possibly TRBD1 for D (5 bases). V was trimmed by 0 bases and J by 0 bases, leaving 9 bases between them. The CDR3 has 15 amino acids. Germline V gene lookup returns CDR1 SGHRS and CDR2 YFSETQ. In DNA, the CDR3 is TGCGCCAGCAGCTTGGTGGGGCAGTTGAACACTGAAGCTTTCTTT. It codes for CASSLVGQLNTEAFF.

V and J are TRBV6-5 and TRBJ1-2, with unresolved D. The germline gives CDR1 MNHEY, CDR2 SVGAGI. The V end was cut by 7 bases, the J end by 4 bases, with 16 bases between. This CDR3 has 14 residues. CDR3 sequence reads: CASKSVGGSYGYTF. DNA for the CDR3: TGTGCCAGCAAGTCCGTCGGCGGAAGCTATGGCTACACCTTC.

The CDR3 DNA sequence: TGCAGTGCTAGTAGGGGGAACGTCCTGACTTTC. The encoded protein is CSASRGNVLTF. The chain employs TRBV20-1 and TRBJ2-6, with a weak D call TRBD1 (6 bases). CDR3 length: 11 residues. With 3 bases removed from V and 10 bases from J, the gap between germline ends came to 7 bases. Germline values: CDR1 DFQATT, CDR2 SNEGSKA (reference sequence).

This clone appeared once. The rearrangement links TRBV27 to TRBJ1-1, with D perhaps TRBD1 (5 bases). The CDR3 totals 14 residues. Germline CDR1 is MNHEY and CDR2 is SMNVEV (reference sequence). V lost 6 bases and J 5 bases, leaving 16 bases between the germline ends. The CDR3 loop reads CASSPRGSWTEAFF. CDR3 nucleotides: TGTGCCAGCAGCCCTAGGGGTAGTTGGACTGAAGCTTTCTTT.

The chain uses TRBV11-3 and TRBJ2-3, with 7 bases that match TRBD1. From germline, CDR1 is SGHNT and CDR2 YENEEA. With V trimmed by 5 bases and J by 5 bases, 4 bases remained unmatched. CDR3 length equals 13 residues. The chain's CDR3 is CASSRAGGDTQYF. DNA for the CDR3: TGTGCCAGCAGCCGCGCAGGGGGAGATACGCAGTATTTT.

The chain combines TRBV7-9 with TRBJ1-6; D remains ambiguous. This CDR3 comprises 16 residues. Trimming cost V 2 bases and J 5 bases, with 13 bases left between them. In germline, CDR1 is SEHNR, CDR2 FQNEAQ (reference sequence). The chain's CDR3 is CASSLRAILNNSPLHF. CDR3 nucleotides: TGTGCCAGCAGCTTAAGAGCGATACTGAATAATTCACCCCTCCACTTT.

The chain recombines TRBV6-1 with TRBJ1-5; TRBD1 aligns across 9 bases. J was trimmed by 7 bases and V by 6 bases; bases with no gene match: 10. The germline V gene has CDR1 MNHNS and CDR2 SASEGT. The CDR3 has 15 amino acids. CDR3: CASRTGTGRKQPQHF. The CDR3 nucleotides are TGTGCCAGCAGGACCGGGACAGGGAGGAAGCAGCCCCAGCATTTT.

The chain links TRBV13 to TRBJ1-6; D is unclear. The CDR3 has 15 residues. Germline CDR1 PRHDT, CDR2 FYEKMQ (reference sequence). Trimming took 2 bases from V and 4 from J, leaving 9 bases between them. CDR3 protein: CASSLRHNYNSPLHF. DNA of the CDR3: TGTGCCAGCAGCTTAAGACATAATTATAATTCACCCCTCCACTTT.

The V call is TRBV5-1, the J call TRBJ1-2; tentative D call: TRBD1 (6 bases). Trimming pared 0 bases from V and 3 bases from J, leaving 9 bases between. The germline gives CDR1 SGHRS, CDR2 YFSETQ. This CDR3 is built from 14 residues. CDR3: CASSLAGAHYGYTF. In DNA, the CDR3 is TGCGCCAGCAGCTTGGCAGGGGCCCACTATGGCTACACCTTC.

The chain uses TRBV5-1 and TRBJ1-6, with 8 bases aligning to TRBD1. Germline V gene sequence: CDR1 SGHRS, CDR2 YFSETQ. This CDR3 has 15 amino acids. V trimming: 0 bases; J trimming: 6 bases; junction bases outside the gene matches: 2. CDR3 amino acids: CASSLADRGNSPLHF. The CDR3 bases are TGCGCCAGCAGCTTGGCCGACAGGGGTAATTCACCCCTCCACTTT. The full variable domain, in which reference TRBV5-1 and TRBJ1-6 provide the parts outside the CDR3, is KAGVTQTPRYLIKTRGQQVTLSCSPISGHRSVSWYQQTPGQGLQFLFEYFSETQRNKGNFPGRFSGRQFSNSRSEMNVSTLELGDSALYLCASSLADRGNSPLHFGNGTRLTVT.

V and J are TRBV10-2 and TRBJ1-6; 8 bases line up with TRBD1. CDR1 WSHSY and CDR2 SAAADI come from the germline V gene. The trim removed 1 base at V and 7 bases at J, leaving 0 bases unmatched. The CDR3 has 14 amino acids. Written as DNA, the CDR3 is TGCGCCAGCAGTGAGTACAGGGGGAATTCACCCCTCCACTTT. Its translation is CASSEYRGNSPLHF.

V is TRBV19 and J is TRBJ2-1, with unresolved D. The germline V gene has CDR1 LNHDA and CDR2 SQIVND (reference sequence). The CDR3 has 17 residues. The V end lost 1 base, the J end lost 0 bases, and 13 bases lay between the germline ends. CDR3 amino acids: CASSIVGTESSYNEQFF. As DNA, the CDR3 is TGTGCCAGTAGTATAGTCGGTACGGAGAGCTCCTACAATGAGCAGTTCTTC. The full variable domain, with the rest looked up from reference TRBV19 and TRBJ2-1, is DGGITQSPKYLFRKEGQNVTLSCEQNLNHDAMYWYRQDPGQGLRLIYYSQIVNDFQKGDIAEGYSVSREKKESFPLTVTSAQKNPTAFYLCASSIVGTESSYNEQFFGPGTRLTVL.

The gene calls are TRBV12-5 and TRBJ1-5, with D possibly matching TRBD1 (5 bases). The CDR3 extends over 13 amino acids. The germline V gene encodes CDR1 LGHNT and CDR2 FRNRAP. V lost 6 bases, J lost 7 bases, and 13 bases lay in between. For the CDR3, the DNA is TGTGCTAGTGGCCCAGGGTTAGGGCAGCCCCAGCATTTT. Translation: CASGPGLGQPQHF.

The chain couples TRBV6-5 to TRBJ2-7; 9 bases align to TRBD1. V shed 10 bases, J shed 3 bases, and the junction held 13 bases outside the gene matches. The CDR3 is 15 amino acids. CDR1 and CDR2 from the germline V gene are MNHEY and SVGAGI. The CDR3 here is CATSRDRAPHYEQYF. The CDR3 DNA follows: TGTGCCACATCCCGGGACAGGGCCCCCCACTACGAGCAGTACTTC.

The chain recombines TRBV19 with TRBJ2-3, with D perhaps TRBD1 (5 bases). CDR1 is LNHDA and CDR2 is SQIVND in the germline V gene (reference sequence). This CDR3 is 12 amino acids long. Trimming left V 3 bases short and J 9 bases short, with 10 bases between. CDR3 coding DNA: TGTGCCAGTAGTATCGACAGCAAAACGCAGTATTTT. It specifies CASSIDSKTQYF. The whole variable domain, filled in from reference TRBV19 and TRBJ2-3, reads DGGITQSPKYLFRKEGQNVTLSCEQNLNHDAMYWYRQDPGQGLRLIYYSQIVNDFQKGDIAEGYSVSREKKESFPLTVTSAQKNPTAFYLCASSIDSKTQYFGPGTRLTVL.

The rearrangement links TRBV15 to TRBJ1-1; 11 bases line up with TRBD1. V trimming: 0 bases; J trimming: 12 bases; junction bases outside the gene matches: 12. The germline CDR1 and CDR2 sequences are LNHNV and YYDKDF (reference sequence). The CDR3 has 16 amino acids. In DNA, the CDR3 is TGTGCCACCAGCAGAGATGCCCGGACAGGGGGCGGCGGAACTTTCTTT. This codes for CATSRDARTGGGGTFF.

The chain carries TRBV9 and TRBJ2-3, with D perhaps TRBD2 (7 bases). Trimming stripped 3 bases from V and 6 bases from J, with 20 bases between. The CDR3 loop spans 16 amino acids. Looked up from germline, CDR1 is SGDLS and CDR2 is YYNGEE. As DNA, the CDR3 is TGTGCCAGCAGCGCGAGGGGGGGTGGCGTTTTGGATACGCAGTATTTT. This encodes CASSARGGGVLDTQYF.